The source of this T cell receptor beta chain is a study of shared clonotypes between healthy human individuals. Turning to the study itself: CD4 naive and CD4 memory each took three plates per donor, while CD8 naive took two and CD8 memory one.

Study results and caveats: Some naive CD4 clonotypes, around 5%, turned up in common across a few donors.

Worth noting for this clone: Its antigen is still unknown.

Several immunoSEQ plates received, in even portions, the genomic DNA of each subset. Generated by immunoSEQ multiplex PCR, the TCRdb table keeps only in-frame clones and is missing some. The repertoire includes hundreds of thousands of clones, 95% to 97% of them detected once, and about 0.057% sits in the top ten. V lost 8 bases and J 4 bases, leaving 12 bases between the germline ends. The germline gives CDR1 SQVTM, CDR2 ANQGSEA. This CDR3 comprises 12 residues. The sample comprised naive CD4+ T cells sorted from blood. Described subset: CD45RA+ positively selected. V and J are TRBV29-1 and TRBJ2-1, with D uncertain. The clonotype was recovered from a woman younger than 45 in good health. CDR3 sequence reads: CSLQSGYNEQFF. CDR3 nucleotide sequence: TGCAGCCTTCAGTCTGGATACAATGAGCAGTTCTTC.